This TCR beta chain was identified in a study of response to subunit inactivated influenza vaccine. TCRdb independently ran MiXCR on the RT-PCR reads; one entry per CDR3 protein. The table has 750,000 to 850,000 distinct CDR3 sequences, around 20% seen once. CDR3 length: 14 amino acids. V was trimmed by 7 bases and J by 2 bases, leaving 17 bases between them. Germline values: CDR1 SQVTM, CDR2 ANQGSEA. This clonotype was recorded a few times. The sample here was PBMCs from blood, taken 5 to 6 days after vaccination. The chain is built from TRBV29-1 and TRBJ2-5; tentatively, D is TRBD2 (7 bases). This TCR was recovered from a man aged 50-59 years who received an inactivated influenza vaccine. The CDR3 is CSAGGGHLQETQYF. The CDR3 nucleotides read TGCAGCGCTGGGGGGGGGCACCTACAAGAGACCCAGTACTTC.